These T cell receptor beta chains were read from a single sample in a study of shared clonotypes between healthy human individuals. Measured with immunoSEQ multiplex PCR; TCRdb has only the in-frame clones, and not every one. In the table there are roughly 1,500,000 clones, approximately 98.5% of which are singletons. Sequencing was done on a sample of naive CD4+ T cells sorted from blood. The receptors were sampled from a man younger than 45 in good health. The CDR3 runs from the conserved cysteine through the conserved F or W. D genes are given only for firm matches. The listing skips clone size in some rows; elsewhere it reads once, few, many or a size class.

D	J	V	size	DNA	CDR3
.	TRBJ2-3	TRBV12-2	.	TGTGCAAGTCGCTTATTTGAGCGGGAGGAAGATACGCAGTATTTT	CASRLFEREEDTQYF
.	TRBJ1-1	TRBV28	.	TGTGCCAGCAGTTTATTAGTTGGCAGGGGCACTGAAGCTTTCTTT	CASSLLVGRGTEAFF
.	TRBJ2-3	TRBV27	.	TGTGCCAGCAGATTACCTAGCACAGATACGCAGTATTTT	CASRLPSTDTQYF
.	TRBJ1-5	TRBV7-2	.	TGTGCCAGCAGCTTCCCAGGGTCAGATCAGCCCCAGCATTTT	CASSFPGSDQPQHF
TRBD1	TRBJ2-1	TRBV7-9	.	TGTGCCAGCATCGGTCGCCGAGGACAGGGGTACAATGAGCAGTTCTTC	CASIGRRGQGYNEQFF
.	TRBJ2-3	TRBV19	once	TGTGCCAGTAGTATATCCCTGACGGTGATACGTTCGGATTTT	CASSISLTVIRSDF
.	TRBJ2-1	TRBV5-1	.	TGCGCCAGCAGCTTGGGGGCGCTCACGGGGTTAAATGAGCAGTTCTTC	CASSLGALTGLNEQFF
TRBD1	TRBJ1-5	TRBV19	.	TGTGCCAGTAGTACCGGGACAGGGGGCAATCAGCCCCAGCATTTT	CASSTGTGGNQPQHF
TRBD1	TRBJ2-1	TRBV19	.	TGTGCCAGTAGGCCGACAGGGGTAGCCTACAATGAGCAGTTCTTC	CASRPTGVAYNEQFF
TRBD2	TRBJ2-7	TRBV27	.	TGTGCCAGCAAGGAGGCTAGCGGGACCTACGAGCAGTACTTC	CASKEASGTYEQYF
.	TRBJ2-1	TRBV2	.	TGTGCCAGCAGTGGTCTGGGACCGCAAGCCTACAATGAGCAGTTCTTC	CASSGLGPQAYNEQFF
.	TRBJ1-5	TRBV5-4	.	TGTGCCAGCAGCTTCGGGGGGTTGAGGAATCAGCCCCAGCATTTT	CASSFGGLRNQPQHF
.	TRBJ2-5	TRBV5-4	.	TGTGCCAGCAGCTTGGGCGGTGCGGCCCAAGAGACCCAGTACTTC	CASSLGGAAQETQYF
TRBD2	TRBJ2-1	TRBV27	.	TGTGCCAGCGGGTTAGGGACTAGATCGAATGAGCAGTTCTTC	CASGLGTRSNEQFF
TRBD1	TRBJ1-2	TRBV4-1	.	TGCGCCAGCAGCCAAGCAGACAGGGATGGTGATGGCTACACCTTC	CASSQADRDGDGYTF
.	TRBJ2-5	TRBV2	.	TGTGCCAGACGCCTAAGCGGAGGGGGGGAGACCCAGTACTTC	CARRLSGGGETQYF
TRBD1	TRBJ2-3	TRBV5-1	.	TGCGCCAGCAGCTTGGCCTCCACAGGGGGCGCAGATACGCAGTATTTT	CASSLASTGGADTQYF
.	TRBJ1-5	TRBV6-5	.	TGTGCCAGCAGTCCGGGGTATCAGCCCCAGCATTTT	CASSPGYQPQHF
.	TRBJ2-1	TRBV5-1	.	TGCGCCAGCAGCACTTCCCCACTAGCACCCTTTGAGTTCTTC	CASSTSPLAPFEFF
.	TRBJ2-2	TRBV5-6	.	TGTGCCAGCAGCTTGATGACCGGGGAGCTGTTTTTT	CASSLMTGELFF
.	TRBJ2-3	TRBV11-2	once	TGTGCCAGCAGCTCAGGGACGCATGTAAGCACAGATACGCAGTATTTT	CASSSGTHVSTDTQYF
.	TRBJ2-3	TRBV28	.	TGTGCCAGCAGTTTTAGGGGTTCAACAGATACGCAGTATTTT	CASSFRGSTDTQYF
TRBD1	TRBJ2-2	TRBV28	.	TGTGCCAGCAGGCGGGACAGGGGGCCAGGGGAGCTGTTTTTT	CASRRDRGPGELFF
.	TRBJ1-3	TRBV9	.	TGTGCCAGCAGCGTAGAAGGATCTGGAAACACCATATATTTT	CASSVEGSGNTIYF
.	TRBJ1-1	TRBV9	.	TGTGCCAGCAGCGTAGGATGGAACACTGAAGCTTTCTTT	CASSVGWNTEAFF
.	TRBJ2-7	TRBV28	once	TGTGCCAGCAGTCCCCCCGGGATCTTAACCTACGAGCAGTACTTC	CASSPPGILTYEQYF
.	TRBJ1-2	TRBV10-2	.	TGCGCCAGCAGTCCCGACAGGAACTATGGCTACACCTTC	CASSPDRNYGYTF
.	TRBJ2-3	TRBV5-1	.	TGCGCCAGCAGCTTGGCCGGGATAGGGACAGATACGCAGTATTTT	CASSLAGIGTDTQYF
.	TRBJ2-5	TRBV4-1	.	TGCGCCAGCAGCCCAGACCAGGGGGGGTTAATACGAGAGACCCAGTACTTC	CASSPDQGGLIRETQYF
.	TRBJ2-2	TRBV18	.	TGTGCCAGCTCACCCAAACGATCAACCGGGGAGCTGTTTTTT	CASSPKRSTGELFF
TRBD1	TRBJ1-4	TRBV15	.	TGTGCCACCAGCAGAGGGGACAGGGGGGATGAAAAACTGTTTTTT	CATSRGDRGDEKLFF
.	TRBJ2-7	TRBV6-6	.	TGTGCCAGCAGTTACGGGGGGCGCGGGTCCTACGAGCAGTACTTC	CASSYGGRGSYEQYF
.	TRBJ1-5	TRBV30	.	TGTGCCTGGAGTGTGTCAATAGATCAGCCCCAGCATTTT	CAWSVSIDQPQHF
.	TRBJ1-2	TRBV6-5	.	TGTGCCAGCAGTTACACAGGGTTCTATGGCTACACCTTC	CASSYTGFYGYTF